Shown below are 25 T cell receptor beta chains from a single sample sequenced in a study of human CD8 memory T cell subsets. Libraries for TCR beta were constructed using UMI-labeled 5' RACE. Following a re-call of the 5' RACE reads, TCRdb has one entry per CDR3 protein and lacks DNA. Its listing shows almost 9,000 distinct CDR3 sequences. The study classified TPEX cells as CCR7+ PD-1+ TIGIT+ early memory CD8+ T cells bearing exhausted-like traits. The material sequenced was CD8+ T cells from PBMCs. Receptors were obtained from a human donor in good health.

This chain links TRBV27 with TRBJ2-1; TCRdb lists TRBD1, though no DNA is available to test this call. The germline V gene encodes CDR1 MNHEY and CDR2 SMNVEV (reference sequence). CDR3 size: 11 residues. This CDR3 is CASSSPREQFF.

The chain has TRBV12-3 or TRBV12-4 and TRBJ1-2; TCRdb indicates TRBD1, and absent DNA this call remains unverified. The CDR3 totals 13 residues. This CDR3 reads CASSSTEAYGYTF.

This chain connects TRBV5-1 to TRBJ1-5; TCRdb indicates TRBD1, and absent DNA this call remains unverified. The germline gives CDR1 SGHRS, CDR2 YFSETQ. CDR3 length: 14 amino acids. CDR3 in amino acids: CASSFGQGQGAQHF.

The chain recombines TRBV20-1 with TRBJ2-7; TCRdb designates TRBD2, a call that cannot be tested without DNA. The CDR3 is 15 residues long. The germline CDR1 and CDR2 sequences are DFQATT and SNEGSKA (reference sequence). CDR3 loop: CSARSVVLAGDEQYF.

The J gene is TRBJ1-5, the V gene TRBV4-1; TCRdb indicates TRBD1, and absent DNA this call remains unverified. Germline values: CDR1 MGHRA, CDR2 YSYEKL. The CDR3 has 15 residues. The CDR3 sequence: CASSQWDSSNQPQHF.

The rearrangement joins TRBV7-9 to TRBJ2-7; the TCRdb D gene call, TRBD1, has no DNA to confirm it. The CDR3 is 17 residues long. Germline values: CDR1 SEHNR, CDR2 FQNEAQ (reference sequence). The CDR3 reads CASSPTPGGQGSYEQYF.

The chain has TRBV20-1 and TRBJ2-7; the TCRdb call, TRBD2, lacks DNA for checking. The CDR3 is 13 amino acids. CDR1 is DFQATT and CDR2 is SNEGSKA in the germline V gene (reference sequence). CDR3: CSASTSGSWEQYF.

The rearrangement links TRBV7-9 to TRBJ2-7. Germline-derived CDR1 and CDR2 are SEHNR and FQNEAQ (reference sequence). This CDR3 region has 14 residues. The CDR3 sequence is CASSLAFGIYEQYF.

The chain recombines TRBV7-9 with TRBJ2-2; TCRdb picks TRBD2, but there is no DNA to check that call. Germline lookup yields CDR1 SEHNR and CDR2 FQNEAQ (reference sequence). The CDR3 totals 16 residues. CDR3: CASSLSLGGATGELFF.

The chain links TRBV7-2 to TRBJ2-7; TCRdb picks TRBD1, but there is no DNA to check that call. This CDR3 region has 15 residues. Germline CDR1 is SGHTA and CDR2 is FQGNSA. CDR3 protein: CASSLEDRDPYEQYF.

This chain joins TRBV20-1 and TRBJ2-5; TCRdb's D call, TRBD2, is unchecked because there is no DNA. The CDR3 extends over 15 amino acids. The germline V gene encodes CDR1 DFQATT and CDR2 SNEGSKA (reference sequence). This chain's CDR3 is CSARVSGGAEETQYF.

The chain couples TRBV7-9 to TRBJ1-1; the D call from TCRdb, TRBD1, cannot be confirmed without DNA. CDR3 length: 16 residues. In germline, CDR1 is SEHNR, CDR2 FQNEAQ (reference sequence). Here the CDR3 reads CASSPGTGGRRTEAFF.

The chain uses TRBV7-8 and TRBJ2-7; the TRBD1 assignment by TCRdb is unverifiable without DNA. The CDR3 consists of 13 residues. Germline V lookup: CDR1 SGHVS, CDR2 FQNEAQ. The chain's CDR3 is CASWDRQSYEQYF.

V gene TRBV6-5 combines with J gene TRBJ2-7; TCRdb picks TRBD1, but there is no DNA to check that call. The germline V gene has CDR1 MNHEY and CDR2 SVGAGI. The CDR3 length is 13 residues. CDR3 sequence: CASSYQGAYEQYF.

This clonotype counts as medium-sized by frequency. The chain couples TRBV4-3 to TRBJ2-1. This CDR3 comprises 15 residues. CDR1 LGHNA and CDR2 YSLEER come from the germline V gene. CDR3 sequence: CASSQDVGGLNEQFF.

The chain couples TRBV27 to TRBJ2-7; TCRdb reports TRBD2, a call that lacks DNA to check it against. This CDR3 comprises 13 residues. Germline lookup yields CDR1 MNHEY and CDR2 SMNVEV (reference sequence). The CDR3 sequence: CATMAGGAHEQYF.

V gene TRBV19 combines with J gene TRBJ1-2; TCRdb designates TRBD1, a call that cannot be tested without DNA. Germline CDR1 and CDR2: LNHDA and SQIVND (reference sequence). CDR3 length: 14 residues. The CDR3 spells CASGPGQGEAGYTF.

This clonotype is classed as medium-sized by frequency. The chain employs TRBV20-1 and TRBJ2-1; TCRdb selects TRBD1, and the lack of DNA leaves this call unchecked. There are 17 residues in the CDR3. The germline CDR1 and CDR2 sequences are DFQATT and SNEGSKA (reference sequence). The CDR3 here is CSARDGGQGRRMGEQFF.

The V and J genes are TRBV7-8 and TRBJ2-7; TCRdb outputs TRBD1, but without DNA this stays unchecked. The CDR3 is 15 amino acids. CDR1 is SGHVS and CDR2 is FQNEAQ in the germline V gene. The CDR3 spells CASSLFEGANYEQYF.

Considering frequency, this clonotype is medium-sized. This chain uses TRBV9 with TRBJ2-7; the D call from TCRdb, TRBD1, cannot be confirmed without DNA. The CDR3 covers 15 residues. Germline V gene sequence: CDR1 SGDLS, CDR2 YYNGEE. The CDR3 loop reads CASSQDGASSYEQYF.

V gene TRBV3-1 combines with J gene TRBJ1-2; the TCRdb call, TRBD1, lacks DNA for checking. The CDR3 runs to 15 residues. CDR1 is LGHDT, CDR2 YNNKEL, per germline (reference sequence). This CDR3 is CASSQEAGKDYGYTF.

By frequency, this clonotype is medium-sized (0.01 to 0.1%). The chain uses TRBV4-3 and TRBJ2-7; TCRdb indicates TRBD1, and absent DNA this call remains unverified. CDR3 length equals 15 residues. The germline V gene encodes CDR1 LGHNA and CDR2 YSLEER. This CDR3 reads CASSQEWTGDYEQYF.

In terms of frequency, this clonotype is medium-sized. The V call is TRBV28, the J call TRBJ1-2; TCRdb picks TRBD1, but there is no DNA to check that call. CDR1 MDHEN and CDR2 SYDVKM come from the germline V gene. The CDR3 runs to 13 residues. The CDR3 is CASKSGQDDGYTF.

This clonotype is labeled medium-sized (0.01 to 0.1%) based on frequency. This sequence joins TRBV15 and TRBJ2-6. The CDR3 sequence is 13 residues long. The germline V gene has CDR1 LNHNV and CDR2 YYDKDF (reference sequence). The CDR3: CATRDSGANVLTF.

The genes are TRBV6-2 or TRBV6-3 and TRBJ2-3; TCRdb gives TRBD1 as the D gene, but with no DNA this cannot be confirmed. CDR3 length equals 20 residues. Germline-derived CDR1 and CDR2 are MNHEY and SVGEGT. This chain's CDR3 is CASSYGPRIGTASSTDTQYF.